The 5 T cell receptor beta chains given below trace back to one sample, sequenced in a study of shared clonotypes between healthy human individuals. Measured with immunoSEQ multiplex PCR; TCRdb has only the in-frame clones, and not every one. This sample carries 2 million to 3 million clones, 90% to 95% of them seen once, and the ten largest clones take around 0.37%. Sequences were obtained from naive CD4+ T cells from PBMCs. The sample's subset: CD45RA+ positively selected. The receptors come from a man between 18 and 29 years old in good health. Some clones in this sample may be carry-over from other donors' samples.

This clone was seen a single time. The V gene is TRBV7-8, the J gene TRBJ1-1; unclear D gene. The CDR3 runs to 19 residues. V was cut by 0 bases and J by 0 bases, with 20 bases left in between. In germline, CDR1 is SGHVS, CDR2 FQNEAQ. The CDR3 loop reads CASSLASGQVLSLNTEAFF. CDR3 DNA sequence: TGTGCCAGCAGCTTAGCGTCTGGGCAGGTCCTATCCCTGAACACTGAAGCTTTCTTT.

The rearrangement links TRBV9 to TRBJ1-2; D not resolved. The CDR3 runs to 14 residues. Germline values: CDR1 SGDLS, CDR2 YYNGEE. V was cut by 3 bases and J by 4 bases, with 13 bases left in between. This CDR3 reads CASSARPSSYGYTF. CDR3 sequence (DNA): TGTGCCAGCAGCGCCAGGCCCAGCTCCTATGGCTACACCTTC.

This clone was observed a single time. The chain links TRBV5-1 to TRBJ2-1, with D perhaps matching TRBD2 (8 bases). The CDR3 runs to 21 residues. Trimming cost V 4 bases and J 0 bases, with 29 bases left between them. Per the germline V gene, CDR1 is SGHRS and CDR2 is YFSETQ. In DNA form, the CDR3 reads TGCGCCAGCAGCCCGCGCCCCACAGGGGCGGGAGGTACGAGCTCCTACAATGAGCAGTTCTTC. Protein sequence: CASSPRPTGAGGTSSYNEQFF.

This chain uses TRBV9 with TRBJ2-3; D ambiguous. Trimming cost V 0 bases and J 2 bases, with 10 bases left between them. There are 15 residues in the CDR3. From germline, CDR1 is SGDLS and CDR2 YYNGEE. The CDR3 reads CASSVAPVDTDTQYF. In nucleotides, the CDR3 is TGTGCCAGCAGCGTAGCGCCCGTCGACACAGATACGCAGTATTTT.

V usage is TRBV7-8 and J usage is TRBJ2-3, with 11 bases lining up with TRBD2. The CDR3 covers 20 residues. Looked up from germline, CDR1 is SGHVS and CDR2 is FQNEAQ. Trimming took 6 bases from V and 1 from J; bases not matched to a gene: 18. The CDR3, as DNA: TGTGCCAGCAGTCAAAAACGGTGGCTAGCGGGAGGCTTTGGCACAGATACGCAGTATTTT. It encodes CASSQKRWLAGGFGTDTQYF.